Presented here are 18 T cell receptor beta chains from one specimen sequenced in a study of post-analysis software for immune sequencing data. The study, taken as a whole, reports: Elevated frequency relative to controls characterized a handful of TRBV segments in patients, TRBV5-6, TRBV5-1 and TRBV20-1 among them.

Unique molecular identifiers were present in the TCR beta cDNA libraries. TCRdb called the PCR reads again in MiXCR, with one record for every CDR3 protein. This table has fewer than 600,000 distinct CDR3 sequences, around 40% appearing once. Which antigens these TCRs recognize remains unknown. The sample comprised blood. These receptors came from a girl aged 5-17 years with multiple sclerosis.

The CDR3 loop is CASSQASGGDYEQYF. For the CDR3, the DNA is TGTGCCAGCAGTCAAGCTAGCGGAGGGGACTACGAGCAGTACTTC. The V gene is TRBV28, the J gene TRBJ2-7; 7 nucleotides align to TRBD2. V dropped 5 bases and J dropped 3; count of bases not matched to a gene: 10. CDR3 length equals 15 residues. Per germline, CDR1 MDHEN and CDR2 SYDVKM.

The chain uses TRBV12-3 or TRBV12-4 and TRBJ2-1; 11 nucleotides agree with TRBD2. After removal of 3 bases from V and 6 bases from J, the junction contained 4 bases not matched to a gene. There are 15 residues in the CDR3. CDR3 in amino acids: CASSFRLAGTNEQFF. As DNA, the CDR3 is TGTGCCAGCAGTTTCAGACTAGCGGGAACCAATGAGCAGTTCTTC.

In nucleotides, the CDR3 is TGCAGTGCTCAGCGGGAGGGGAGAACAGATACGCAGTATTTT. Its translation is CSAQREGRTDTQYF. The rearrangement links TRBV20-1 to TRBJ2-3, with TRBD2 matching 10 bases. V was pared by 5 bases and J by 3 bases, with 5 bases of the junction left unmatched. Looked up from germline, CDR1 is DFQATT and CDR2 is SNEGSKA (reference sequence). This CDR3 contains 14 residues.

The chain carries TRBV12-3 or TRBV12-4 and TRBJ1-2, with D uncertain. Trimming cost V 6 bases and J 7 bases, with 18 bases left between them. CDR3 size: 14 residues. CDR3 sequence reads: CASSPATTLTGYTF. Here the CDR3 DNA reads TGTGCCAGCAGCCCTGCAACGACATTGACTGGCTACACCTTC.

This clonotype has only a few counts. This chain connects TRBV20-1 to TRBJ2-1; 11 bases agree with TRBD2. Germline loops: CDR1 DFQATT, CDR2 SNEGSKA (reference sequence). J lost 8 bases, V lost 3 bases, and 9 bases had no gene match. The CDR3 extends over 15 amino acids. DNA of the CDR3: TGCAGTGCTAGGGGGTTAGCGGGAGGGTTCTATGAGCAGTTCTTC. As protein: CSARGLAGGFYEQFF.

The chain links TRBV11-2 to TRBJ2-1; 7 nucleotides agree with TRBD1. Trimming took 5 bases from V and 1 from J; bases not matched to a gene: 5. Germline assignment: CDR1 SGHAT and CDR2 FQNNGV. This CDR3 is built from 15 residues. The CDR3 DNA reads as TGTGCCAGCAGCGCCAACAGGGGTTCCTACAATGAGCAGTTCTTC. Its translation is CASSANRGSYNEQFF.

As to this clonotype: Germline and junction disagree at one end, which may indicate a read error. This chain joins TRBV20-1 and TRBJ1-4, with 8 nucleotides matching TRBD1. Germline CDR1 and CDR2: DFQATT and SNEGSKA (reference sequence). The CDR3 sequence is 16 residues long. The CDR3 DNA reads TGCAGTGCTAGAGGAAACTCGGGACAGGATAATGAAAAACGGTTTTTT. It specifies CSARGNSGQDNEKRFF.

The chain employs TRBV4-2 and TRBJ2-5, with 8 bases that match TRBD2. The CDR3 is made up of 15 amino acids. The germline CDR1 and CDR2 sequences are LGHNA and YNFKEQ. Trimming at V came to 1 base and at J to 1 base, leaving 2 bases not matched to a gene. The CDR3 is CASSQGTSTQETQYF. The DNA of the CDR3 is TGTGCCAGCAGCCAAGGGACTAGCACCCAAGAGACCCAGTACTTC.

This sequence joins TRBV29-1 and TRBJ2-7, with TRBD1 matching over 10 bases. The CDR3 is 17 amino acids. Germline lookup yields CDR1 SQVTM and CDR2 ANQGSEA. V shed 3 bases and J 2 bases; nucleotides not matched to a gene: 13. This CDR3 reads CSVDSQRDRGRTYEQYF. Written as DNA, the CDR3 is TGCAGCGTTGACTCCCAACGAGACAGGGGGCGTACCTACGAGCAGTACTTC.

The V call is TRBV28, the J call TRBJ2-5; the D call may be TRBD1 or TRBD2 (5 bases each). The CDR3 is 11 residues long. The V and J ends lost 10 bases and 5 bases respectively, with 11 bases between them. Germline assignment: CDR1 MDHEN and CDR2 SYDVKM. CDR3 sequence: CATAGTETQYF. The CDR3 DNA reads TGTGCCACCGCAGGGACGGAGACCCAGTACTTC.

The rearrangement links TRBV27 to TRBJ2-5; tentative D call: TRBD1 (7 bases). The DNA end lines up better with TRBJ2-7; the J call may be wrong. This CDR3 has 14 residues. Germline loops: CDR1 MNHEY, CDR2 SMNVEV (reference sequence). The CDR3, as DNA: TGTGCCAGCAGTTTATCGGAGGGGGCAAGCGAGCAGTACTTC. Protein: CASSLSEGASEQYF.

J is TRBJ2-1 and V is TRBV4-1; TRBD1 is a possible D gene (6 bases). The V end lost 3 bases, the J end lost 9 bases, and 30 bases lay between the germline ends. The CDR3 covers 19 residues. Germline lookup yields CDR1 MGHRA and CDR2 YSYEKL. CDR3 loop: CASSQDLIRPGTRRGEQFF. The CDR3 coding sequence is TGCGCCAGCAGCCAGGATCTTATCCGGCCCGGGACACGGAGAGGTGAGCAGTTCTTC.

V is TRBV28 and J is TRBJ2-6, with D hard to call. The CDR3 covers 13 residues. Germline V lookup: CDR1 MDHEN, CDR2 SYDVKM. V was trimmed by 6 bases and J by 4 bases, leaving 7 bases between them. CDR3 nucleotide sequence: TGTGCCAGCAGGGCCCTCGGGGCCAACGTCCTGACTTTC. This encodes CASRALGANVLTF.

The genes are TRBV7-3 and TRBJ2-1; 7 bases map to TRBD2. With V trimmed by 5 bases and J by 0 bases, 4 bases remained unmatched. Germline V gene sequence: CDR1 SGHTA, CDR2 FQGTGA. The CDR3 spans 15 residues. As DNA, the CDR3 is TGTGCCAGCAGCCCGGGGACTATCTCCTACAATGAGCAGTTCTTC. Translated: CASSPGTISYNEQFF.

The V call is TRBV20-1, the J call TRBJ2-5; 10 nucleotides line up with TRBD1. The length of the CDR3 is 14 residues. The germline gives CDR1 DFQATT, CDR2 SNEGSKA (reference sequence). J was trimmed by 4 bases and V by 3 bases; bases with no gene match: 5. The CDR3 here is CSARGDRGSETQYF. CDR3 sequence (DNA): TGCAGTGCTAGGGGGGACAGGGGCTCAGAGACCCAGTACTTC.

The chain is built from TRBV4-2 and TRBJ1-5; the match to TRBD1 covers 8 bases. The CDR3 loop spans 16 amino acids. The ends lost 0 bases at V and 4 bases at J; junction bases unmatched: 5. Looked up from germline, CDR1 is LGHNA and CDR2 is YNFKEQ. CDR3 in DNA: TGTGCCAGCAGCCAAGACCCGGACAGGGTAAATCAGCCCCAGCATTTT. Translated, it gives CASSQDPDRVNQPQHF.

The genes are TRBV20-1 and TRBJ1-4; D is undetermined. The CDR3 is 11 amino acids. Trimming took 5 bases from V and 5 from J, leaving 6 bases between them. In germline, CDR1 is DFQATT, CDR2 SNEGSKA (reference sequence). CDR3 coding DNA: TGCAGTGCTCTGACAAATGAAAAACTGTTTTTT. Translating gives CSALTNEKLFF.

The V and J genes are TRBV7-9 and TRBJ2-3; a possible D gene is TRBD2 (5 bases). Germline V CDR1 and CDR2: SEHNR, FQNEAQ (reference sequence). Trimming removed 4 bases from V and 6 bases from J, with 8 bases in between. The CDR3 contains 12 residues. The CDR3 DNA sequence: TGTGCCAGCAGCTACGGGATCGATACGCAGTATTTT. This encodes CASSYGIDTQYF.